Presented here are 25 T cell receptor beta chains from one specimen sequenced in a study of response to subunit inactivated influenza vaccine. A single record per CDR3 protein comes from TCRdb applying MiXCR to the RT-PCR reads. The sample lists around 190,000 distinct CDR3 sequences; about 9% were seen once. Source: non-naive T cells sorted from PBMCs, taken on the day of vaccination. These receptors were taken from a middle-aged man who received an inactivated influenza vaccine.

This clonotype was observed at least ten times. This chain joins TRBV3-1 and TRBJ2-3; D is undetermined. The V end was cut by 1 base, the J end by 5 bases, with 7 bases between. CDR1 and CDR2 from the germline V gene are LGHDT and YNNKEL (reference sequence). The CDR3 runs 13 residues. CDR3 amino acids: CASSQGRGDTQYF. For the CDR3, the DNA is TGTGCCAGCAGCCAAGGTCGCGGAGATACGCAGTATTTT.

This clonotype was seen repeatedly, ten times or more. The CDR3 loop is CASSSLTLAGDYNEQFF. The CDR3 DNA follows: TGTGCCAGCAGTTCCTTAACACTAGCGGGAGATTACAATGAGCAGTTCTTC. The rearrangement joins TRBV28 to TRBJ2-1; 11 bases map to TRBD2. The CDR3 has 17 residues. Germline-derived CDR1 and CDR2 are MDHEN and SYDVKM. Trimming took 4 bases from V and 4 from J; bases not matched to a gene: 9. Full variable domain (remainder filled in from reference TRBV28 and TRBJ2-1): DVKVTQSSRYLVKRTGEKVFLECVQDMDHENMFWYRQDPGLGLRLIYFSYDVKMKEKGDIPEGYSVSREKKERFSLILESASTNQTSMYLCASSSLTLAGDYNEQFFGPGTRLTVL.

The chain combines TRBV2 with TRBJ2-1; TRBD2 aligns across 10 bases. Germline V gene data show CDR1 as SNHLY and CDR2 as FYNNEI. This CDR3 comprises 16 residues. Trimming took 7 bases from V and 3 from J; bases not matched to a gene: 9. DNA of the CDR3: TGTGCCAGCAATCCTCTAGCGGGGGCGGGCTACAATGAGCAGTTCTTC. Its translation: CASNPLAGAGYNEQFF.

Notes on this clonotype: Mismatch with germline at one junction end may stem from a read error. The V call is TRBV3-1, the J call TRBJ2-1; 11 bases agree with TRBD1. The CDR3 has 18 residues. CDR1 and CDR2 from the germline V gene are LGHDT and YNNKEL (reference sequence). CDR3 loop: CATSKDLPGQGAWDEQFF. DNA for the CDR3: TGTGCCACCAGCAAAGATCTACCTGGACAGGGGGCGTGGGATGAGCAGTTCTTC.

This clonotype was counted between two and nine times. The chain is built from TRBV7-2 and TRBJ1-2; 7 nucleotides align to TRBD1. Trimming cost V 3 bases and J 3 bases; bases outside gene matches: 7. The germline CDR1 and CDR2 sequences are SGHTA and FQGNSA. The CDR3 runs to 15 residues. CDR3 in DNA: TGTGCCAGCAGCTTCGCAGGACAGGCGGACTATGGCTACACCTTC. It codes for CASSFAGQADYGYTF. The variable domain in full, with the rest retrieved from reference TRBV7-2 and TRBJ1-2, is GAGVSQSPSNKVTEKGKDVELRCDPISGHTALYWYRQSLGQGLEFLIYFQGNSAPDKSGLPSDRFSAERTGGSVSTLTIQRTQQEDSAVYLCASSFAGQADYGYTFGSGTRLTVV.

This clonotype was seen ten or more times. V gene TRBV6-4 combines with J gene TRBJ2-2; 8 bases map to TRBD2. This CDR3 spans 15 amino acids. V lost 5 bases and J lost 3; bases outside the gene matches: 5. From germline, CDR1 is MRHNA and CDR2 SNTAGT. CDR3 sequence reads: CASSPGLGDTGELFF. The CDR3 DNA is TGTGCCAGCAGTCCGGGACTAGGGGACACCGGGGAGCTGTTTTTT.

This clonotype was found many times. The V call is TRBV5-6, the J call TRBJ2-5, with D possibly matching TRBD2 (5 bases). This CDR3 has 13 amino acids. V was clipped by 1 base and J by 8 bases, with 12 bases between them. The germline gives CDR1 SGHDT, CDR2 YYEEEE. CDR3 protein: CASSLLAEGTQYF. The CDR3 DNA sequence: TGTGCCAGCAGCTTGCTAGCCGAGGGAACCCAGTACTTC.

This clonotype was counted between two and nine times. The chain combines TRBV11-3 with TRBJ2-1; 12 nucleotides line up with TRBD2. The CDR3 loop spans 15 amino acids. Germline lookup yields CDR1 SGHNT and CDR2 YENEEA. J was trimmed by 5 bases and V by 2 bases; bases with no gene match: 1. The CDR3 region is CASSLRTSGNNEQFF. Written as DNA, the CDR3 is TGTGCCAGCAGCTTAAGGACTAGCGGGAACAATGAGCAGTTCTTC.

This clonotype was seen repeatedly, ten times or more. The chain links TRBV6-2 or TRBV6-3 to TRBJ1-2; D not certain. The V end lost 6 bases, the J end lost 0 bases, and 8 bases lay between the germline ends. Germline values: CDR1 MNHEY, CDR2 SVGEGT. The CDR3 is 13 amino acids. CDR3 DNA: TGTGCCAGCAGCCTCAAAGCTAACTATGGCTACACCTTC. This gives the protein CASSLKANYGYTF.

The sample holds a few counts of this clonotype. V is TRBV28 and J is TRBJ2-7; D remains unclear. CDR3 length: 14 amino acids. V was trimmed by 2 bases and J by 2 bases, leaving 10 bases between them. Germline CDR1 is MDHEN and CDR2 is SYDVKM. CDR3 nucleotide sequence: TGTGCCAGCAGTTTAGGATCTCCACCCTACGAGCAGTACTTC. Translated, it gives CASSLGSPPYEQYF.

This clonotype appeared a few times. The CDR3 DNA reads TGTGCCAGCAGTTACAAGGGTACCTACAATGAGCAGTTCTTC. Its protein product is CASSYKGTYNEQFF. This sequence joins TRBV6-2 or TRBV6-3 and TRBJ2-1; no definite D call. There are 14 residues in the CDR3. The germline CDR1 and CDR2 sequences are MNHEY and SVGEGT. The ends were cut back, 2 bases at V and 2 bases at J, with 7 bases in the middle.

This clonotype was seen many times. CDR3 protein: CASSLRGRDLRLGARLSTDTQYF. In nucleotides, the CDR3 is TGTGCCAGCAGCTTAAGGGGAAGGGACTTACGACTTGGCGCGCGCCTCAGCACAGATACGCAGTATTTT. The rearrangement joins TRBV7-8 to TRBJ2-3; a possible D gene is TRBD2 (6 bases). V lost 2 bases, J lost 0 bases, and 33 bases lay in between. The CDR3 consists of 23 residues. Germline CDR1 is SGHVS and CDR2 is FQNEAQ.

The rearrangement links TRBV6-2 or TRBV6-3 to TRBJ2-6; 9 positions match TRBD1. Trimming cost V 10 bases and J 1 base; bases outside gene matches: 8. This CDR3 contains 16 residues. Germline V gene data show CDR1 as MNHEY and CDR2 as SVGEGT. The CDR3 DNA reads TGTGCCACCCTCCGGGACAGGGTTTCTGGGGCCAACGTCCTGACTTTC. It specifies CATLRDRVSGANVLTF.

This clonotype was observed many times. J is TRBJ2-7 and V is TRBV7-2, with 10 bases aligning to TRBD2. This CDR3 comprises 16 residues. Germline CDR1 and CDR2: SGHTA and FQGNSA. J was trimmed by 7 bases and V by 1 base; bases with no gene match: 10. CDR3 in amino acids: CASSLGRLAGAGEQYF. The DNA for the CDR3 is TGTGCCAGCAGCTTAGGTCGGCTAGCGGGAGCGGGTGAGCAGTACTTC.

This clonotype was observed at least ten times. The V and J genes are TRBV27 and TRBJ2-1; TRBD2 matches 9 bases. This CDR3 is built from 17 residues. J was trimmed by 7 bases and V by 2 bases; bases with no gene match: 12. CDR1 MNHEY and CDR2 SMNVEV come from the germline V gene (reference sequence). CDR3 in DNA: TGTGCCAGCAGTTTACTTGTGGGAGCGGGGGGAGGTAATGAGCAGTTCTTC. It encodes CASSLLVGAGGGNEQFF.

This clonotype was observed a handful of times. This chain joins TRBV7-8 and TRBJ2-3; 7 bases fit TRBD2. This CDR3 is 16 amino acids long. V lost 5 bases to trimming and J lost 7 bases; unmatched junction nucleotides: 15. Germline loops: CDR1 SGHVS, CDR2 FQNEAQ. The CDR3 DNA is TGTGCCAGCAGCACGGGGGAGCGGGGCACCACTTATACGCAGTATTTT. Amino acid sequence: CASSTGERGTTYTQYF.

Only a few counts were recorded for this clonotype. The junction departs from the called germline gene at one end, perhaps through a read error. The rearrangement joins TRBV11-3 to TRBJ2-7, with D hard to call. This CDR3 has 12 amino acids. From germline, CDR1 is SGHNT and CDR2 YENEEA. The chain's CDR3 is CASSSNSDEQYF. CDR3 coding DNA: TGTGCCAGCAGCTCTAACTCCGACGAGCAGTACTTC.

The chain combines TRBV25-1 with TRBJ2-3, with a possible D match to TRBD2 (6 bases). The CDR3 spans 14 residues. CDR1 is MGHDK, CDR2 SYGVNS, per germline. The V end was cut by 3 bases, the J end by 2 bases, with 9 bases between. This CDR3 is CASSERGLTDTQYF. The CDR3 DNA follows: TGTGCCAGCAGTGAGCGGGGCCTCACAGATACGCAGTATTTT.

This clonotype came up a few times. V gene TRBV4-3 combines with J gene TRBJ1-4; the match to TRBD1 covers 9 bases. The germline V gene encodes CDR1 LGHNA and CDR2 YSLEER. V shed 1 base and J 3 bases; nucleotides not matched to a gene: 6. The CDR3 runs 17 residues. CDR3 protein: CASSQAIGTGPNEKLFF. The CDR3, as DNA: TGCGCCAGCAGCCAAGCCATAGGGACAGGGCCTAATGAAAAACTGTTTTTT.

This clonotype was seen at least ten times. This chain connects TRBV11-3 to TRBJ2-1, with TRBD2 matching 10 bases. This CDR3 has 17 residues. V was pared by 0 bases and J by 5 bases, with 7 bases of the junction left unmatched. In germline, CDR1 is SGHNT, CDR2 YENEEA. CDR3 coding DNA: TGTGCCAGCAGCTTAGAGTTCGGGACTAGCGCCCACAATGAGCAGTTCTTC. Its protein is CASSLEFGTSAHNEQFF. Full variable domain (remainder filled in from reference TRBV11-3 and TRBJ2-1): EAGVVQSPRYKIIEKKQPVAFWCNPISGHNTLYWYLQNLGQGPELLIRYENEEAVDDSQLPKDRFSAERLKGVDSTLKIQPAELGDSAVYLCASSLEFGTSAHNEQFFGPGTRLTVL.

This clonotype was picked up many times. This sequence joins TRBV5-1 and TRBJ2-1, with 8 bases matching TRBD1. With V trimmed by 4 bases and J by 10 bases, 7 bases remained unmatched. CDR1 is SGHRS, CDR2 YFSETQ, per germline. The CDR3 is 13 amino acids. CDR3 sequence (DNA): TGCGCCAGCAGCCTGGGACAGGAGGGCGAGCAGTTCTTC. It yields the protein CASSLGQEGEQFF.

This clonotype was found many times. The chain carries TRBV28 and TRBJ2-1; 8 bases fit TRBD1. V was clipped by 3 bases and J by 2 bases; unmatched bases: 9. The CDR3 is 17 residues long. The germline V gene encodes CDR1 MDHEN and CDR2 SYDVKM. The CDR3 region is CASSLRRRQGPYNEQFF. In nucleotides, the CDR3 is TGTGCCAGCAGTTTGAGGAGGAGACAGGGGCCCTACAATGAGCAGTTCTTC.

This clonotype appeared many times. The V call is TRBV24-1, the J call TRBJ2-6, with D possibly matching TRBD1 (6 bases). The germline V gene encodes CDR1 KGHDR and CDR2 SFDVKD. The CDR3 is 15 residues long. Between the trimmed V and J ends, which lost 12 bases and 0 bases, there was a span of 14 bases. Here the CDR3 DNA reads TGTGCCGTCGGACAGTTTACCTCTGGGGCCAACGTCCTGACTTTC. This translates into CAVGQFTSGANVLTF.

This clonotype occurred a few times. This chain's CDR3 is CASSPIITGHRVAQYF. DNA of the CDR3: TGTGCCAGCTCACCCATCATCACAGGGCATCGAGTGGCCCAGTACTTC. The gene calls are TRBV18 and TRBJ2-5; D might be TRBD1 (6 bases). In germline, CDR1 is KGHSH, CDR2 LQKENI. CDR3 length: 16 amino acids. V shed 3 bases and J shed 9 bases, with 23 bases lying between them.

This clonotype was seen a few times. Written as DNA, the CDR3 is TGCGCCAGCGCAGAAAGGGGTCATGAGCAGTTCTTC. Its protein product is CASAERGHEQFF. This chain connects TRBV5-1 to TRBJ2-1, with D perhaps matching TRBD1 (5 bases). Germline V gene data show CDR1 as SGHRS and CDR2 as YFSETQ. Trimming left V 7 bases short and J 8 bases short, with 13 bases between. This CDR3 contains 12 residues.